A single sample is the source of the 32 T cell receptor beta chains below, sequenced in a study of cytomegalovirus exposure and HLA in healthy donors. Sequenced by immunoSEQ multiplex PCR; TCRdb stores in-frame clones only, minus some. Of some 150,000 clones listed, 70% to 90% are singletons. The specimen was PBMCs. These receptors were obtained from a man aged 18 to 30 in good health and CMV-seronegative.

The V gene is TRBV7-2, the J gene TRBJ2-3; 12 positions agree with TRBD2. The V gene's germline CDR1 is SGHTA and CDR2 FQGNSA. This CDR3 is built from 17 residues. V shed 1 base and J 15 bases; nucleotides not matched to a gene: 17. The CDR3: CASSLGLLTSGSQLHYF. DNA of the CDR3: TGTGCCAGCAGCTTAGGGTTGCTGACTAGCGGGAGCCAACTCCATTATTTT.

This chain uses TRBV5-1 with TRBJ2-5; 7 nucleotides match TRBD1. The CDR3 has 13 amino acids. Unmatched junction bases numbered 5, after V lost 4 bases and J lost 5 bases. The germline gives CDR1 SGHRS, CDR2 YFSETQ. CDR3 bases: TGCGCCAGCAGCCTTGACAGGGAGGAGACCCAGTACTTC. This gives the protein CASSLDREETQYF. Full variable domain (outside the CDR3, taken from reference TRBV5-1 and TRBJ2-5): KAGVTQTPRYLIKTRGQQVTLSCSPISGHRSVSWYQQTPGQGLQFLFEYFSETQRNKGNFPGRFSGRQFSNSRSEMNVSTLELGDSALYLCASSLDREETQYFGPGTRLLVL.

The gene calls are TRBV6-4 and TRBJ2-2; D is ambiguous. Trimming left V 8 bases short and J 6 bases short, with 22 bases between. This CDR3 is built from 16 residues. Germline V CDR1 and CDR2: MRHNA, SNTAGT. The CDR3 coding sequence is TGTGCCAGCGACGGAAGTACGGAACGCGAGGCCGGGGAGCTGTTTTTT. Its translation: CASDGSTEREAGELFF.

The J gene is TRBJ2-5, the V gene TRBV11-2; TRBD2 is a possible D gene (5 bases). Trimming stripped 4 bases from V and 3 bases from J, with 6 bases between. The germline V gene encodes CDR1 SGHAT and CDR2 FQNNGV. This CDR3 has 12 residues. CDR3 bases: TGTGCCAGCAGCTGGGGAGAAGAGACCCAGTACTTC. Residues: CASSWGEETQYF.

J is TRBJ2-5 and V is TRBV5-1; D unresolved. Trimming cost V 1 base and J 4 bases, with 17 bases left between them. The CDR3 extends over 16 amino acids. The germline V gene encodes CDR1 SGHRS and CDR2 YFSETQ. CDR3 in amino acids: CASSLSPFSYRETQYF. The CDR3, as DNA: TGCGCCAGCAGCTTGTCGCCCTTCTCCTACCGAGAGACCCAGTACTTC.

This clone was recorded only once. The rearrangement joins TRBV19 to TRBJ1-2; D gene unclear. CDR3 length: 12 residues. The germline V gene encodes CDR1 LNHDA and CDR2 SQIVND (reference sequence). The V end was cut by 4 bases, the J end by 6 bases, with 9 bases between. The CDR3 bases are TGTGCCAGTAGTACCCGGGGTCATGGCTACACCTTC. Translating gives CASSTRGHGYTF.

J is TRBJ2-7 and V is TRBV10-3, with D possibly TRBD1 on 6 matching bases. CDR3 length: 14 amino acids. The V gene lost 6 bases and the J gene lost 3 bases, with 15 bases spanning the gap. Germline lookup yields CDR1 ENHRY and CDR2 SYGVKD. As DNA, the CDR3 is TGTGCCATCAGCCGCCCCGGACAGAACTACGAGCAGTACTTC. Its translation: CAISRPGQNYEQYF.

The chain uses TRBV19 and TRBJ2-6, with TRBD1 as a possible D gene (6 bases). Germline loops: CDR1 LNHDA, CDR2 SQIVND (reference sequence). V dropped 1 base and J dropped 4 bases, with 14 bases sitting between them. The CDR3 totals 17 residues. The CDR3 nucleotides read TGTGCCAGTAGTATAGGAACCGGGACACTGGGGGCCAACGTCCTGACTTTC. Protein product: CASSIGTGTLGANVLTF.

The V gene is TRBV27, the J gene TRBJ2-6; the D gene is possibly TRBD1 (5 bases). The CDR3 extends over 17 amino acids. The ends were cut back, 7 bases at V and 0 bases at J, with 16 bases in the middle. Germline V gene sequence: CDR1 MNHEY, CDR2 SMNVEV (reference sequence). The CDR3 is CASKKGDGRSGANVLTF. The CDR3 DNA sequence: TGTGCCAGCAAAAAAGGGGATGGGCGCTCTGGGGCCAACGTCCTGACTTTC.

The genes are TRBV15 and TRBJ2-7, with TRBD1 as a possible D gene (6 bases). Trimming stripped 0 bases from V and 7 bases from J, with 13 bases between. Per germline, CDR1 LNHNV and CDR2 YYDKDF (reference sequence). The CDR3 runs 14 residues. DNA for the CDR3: TGTGCCACCAGCAGAGACAGGGGATCTGAAGAGCAGTACGTC. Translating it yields CATSRDRGSEEQYV.

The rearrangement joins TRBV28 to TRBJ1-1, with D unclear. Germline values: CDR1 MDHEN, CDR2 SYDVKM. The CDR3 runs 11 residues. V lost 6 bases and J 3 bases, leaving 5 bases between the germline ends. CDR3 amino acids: CASRVDTEAFF. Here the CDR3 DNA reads TGTGCCAGCAGGGTAGACACTGAAGCTTTCTTT.

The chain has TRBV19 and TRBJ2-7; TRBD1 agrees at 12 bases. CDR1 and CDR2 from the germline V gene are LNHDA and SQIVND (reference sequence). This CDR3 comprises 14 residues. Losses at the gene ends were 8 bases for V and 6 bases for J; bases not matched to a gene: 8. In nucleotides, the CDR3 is TGTGCCAGTGGCTGGGGACAGGGGGCTGGCGAGCAGTACTTC. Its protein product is CASGWGQGAGEQYF.

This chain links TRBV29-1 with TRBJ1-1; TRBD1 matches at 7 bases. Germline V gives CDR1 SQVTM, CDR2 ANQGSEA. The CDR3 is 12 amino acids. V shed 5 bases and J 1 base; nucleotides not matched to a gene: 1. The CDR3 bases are TGCAGCGTTCGGACAGGGAACACTGAAGCTTTCTTT. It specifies CSVRTGNTEAFF.

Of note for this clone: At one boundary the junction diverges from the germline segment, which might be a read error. The CDR3 DNA reads TGTGCCAGCAGCCTAGGGGGGGACAGGGGCTTTAACTTC. Its translation is CASSLGGDRGFNF. This chain links TRBV7-8 with TRBJ2-5; TRBD1 matches 10 bases. The germline V gene has CDR1 SGHVS and CDR2 FQNEAQ. The CDR3 has 13 residues.

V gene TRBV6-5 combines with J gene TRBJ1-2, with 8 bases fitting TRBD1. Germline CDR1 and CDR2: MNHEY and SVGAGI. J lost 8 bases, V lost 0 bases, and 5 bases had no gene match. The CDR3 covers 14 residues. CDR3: CASSYSRTGNGYTF. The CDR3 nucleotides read TGTGCCAGCAGTTACTCGAGGACAGGGAACGGCTACACCTTC.

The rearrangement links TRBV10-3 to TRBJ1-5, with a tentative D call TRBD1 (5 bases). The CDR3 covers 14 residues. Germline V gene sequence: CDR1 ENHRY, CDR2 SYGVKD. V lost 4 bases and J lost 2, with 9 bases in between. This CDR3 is CAISGQPRNQPQHF. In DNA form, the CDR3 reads TGTGCCATCAGTGGACAGCCGCGCAATCAGCCCCAGCATTTT.

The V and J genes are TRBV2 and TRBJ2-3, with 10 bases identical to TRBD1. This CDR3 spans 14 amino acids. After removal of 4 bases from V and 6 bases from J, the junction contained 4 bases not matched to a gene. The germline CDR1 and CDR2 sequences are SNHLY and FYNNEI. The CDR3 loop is CASSAGTGADTQYF. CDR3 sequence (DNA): TGTGCCAGCAGTGCCGGGACAGGGGCGGATACGCAGTATTTT. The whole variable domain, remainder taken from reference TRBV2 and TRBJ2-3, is EPEVTQTPSHQVTQMGQEVILRCVPISNHLYFYWYRQILGQKVEFLVSFYNNEISEKSEIFDDQFSVERPDGSNFTLKIRSTKLEDSAMYFCASSAGTGADTQYFGPGTRLTVL.

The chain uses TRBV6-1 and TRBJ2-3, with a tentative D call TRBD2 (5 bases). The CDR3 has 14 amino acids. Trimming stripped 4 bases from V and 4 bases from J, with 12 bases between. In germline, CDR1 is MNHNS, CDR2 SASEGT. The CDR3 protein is CASSAFASPDTQYF. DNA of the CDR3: TGTGCCAGCAGTGCGTTCGCTAGCCCAGATACGCAGTATTTT.

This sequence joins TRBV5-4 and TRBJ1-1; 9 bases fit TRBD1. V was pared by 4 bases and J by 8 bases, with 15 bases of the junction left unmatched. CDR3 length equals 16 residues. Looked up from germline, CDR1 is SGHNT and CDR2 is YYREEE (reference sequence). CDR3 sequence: CASSHSWDRDTKEAFF. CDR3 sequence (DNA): TGTGCCAGCAGCCACTCATGGGACAGGGACACGAAAGAAGCTTTCTTT.

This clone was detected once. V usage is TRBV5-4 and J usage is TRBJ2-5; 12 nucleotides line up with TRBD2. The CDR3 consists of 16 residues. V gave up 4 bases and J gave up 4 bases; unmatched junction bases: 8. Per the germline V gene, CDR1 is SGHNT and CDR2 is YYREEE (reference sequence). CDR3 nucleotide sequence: TGTGCCAGCAGCCTTCCTAGCGGGGGGGCCCCAGAGACCCAGTACTTC. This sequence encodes CASSLPSGGAPETQYF.

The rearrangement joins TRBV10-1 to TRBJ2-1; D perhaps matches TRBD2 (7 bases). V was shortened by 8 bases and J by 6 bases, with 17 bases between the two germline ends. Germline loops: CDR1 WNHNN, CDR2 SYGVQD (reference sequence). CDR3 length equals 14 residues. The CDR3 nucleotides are TGCGCCAGCCCCGGCCGGGGAGGGGGCAATGAGCAGTTCTTC. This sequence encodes CASPGRGGGNEQFF.

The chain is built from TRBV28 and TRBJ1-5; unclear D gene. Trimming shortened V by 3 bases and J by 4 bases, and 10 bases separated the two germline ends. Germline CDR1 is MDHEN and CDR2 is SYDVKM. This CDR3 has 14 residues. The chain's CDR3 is CASSFRGGNQPQHF. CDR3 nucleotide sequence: TGTGCCAGCAGTTTTCGAGGAGGAAATCAGCCCCAGCATTTT.

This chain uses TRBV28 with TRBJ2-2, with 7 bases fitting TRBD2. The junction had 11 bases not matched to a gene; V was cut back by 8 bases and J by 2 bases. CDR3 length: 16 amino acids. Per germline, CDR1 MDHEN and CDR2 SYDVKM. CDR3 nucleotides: TGTGCCAGCCTCCTGAAGGGAGGGGAAAACACCGGGGAGCTGTTTTTT. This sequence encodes CASLLKGGENTGELFF.

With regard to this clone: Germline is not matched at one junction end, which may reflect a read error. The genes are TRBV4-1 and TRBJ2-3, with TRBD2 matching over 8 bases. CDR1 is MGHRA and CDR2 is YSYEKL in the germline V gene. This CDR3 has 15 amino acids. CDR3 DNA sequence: TGCGCCAGCACCCAAACCGGGGGGGTGGCAGATACGCAGTATTTT. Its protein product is CASTQTGGVADTQYF.

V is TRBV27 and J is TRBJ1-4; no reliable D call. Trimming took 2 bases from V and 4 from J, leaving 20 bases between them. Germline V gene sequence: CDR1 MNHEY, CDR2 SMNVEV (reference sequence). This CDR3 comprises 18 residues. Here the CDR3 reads CASSLGPPRKTYNEKLFF. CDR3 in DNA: TGTGCCAGCAGTTTAGGTCCGCCCCGTAAAACCTATAATGAAAAACTGTTTTTT.

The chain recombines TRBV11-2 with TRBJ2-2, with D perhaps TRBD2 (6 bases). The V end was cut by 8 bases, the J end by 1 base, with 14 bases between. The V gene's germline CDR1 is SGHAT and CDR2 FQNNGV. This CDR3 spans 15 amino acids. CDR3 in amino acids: CASRGPGVNTGELFF. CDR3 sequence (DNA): TGTGCCAGCCGCGGGCCGGGGGTGAACACCGGGGAGCTGTTTTTT.

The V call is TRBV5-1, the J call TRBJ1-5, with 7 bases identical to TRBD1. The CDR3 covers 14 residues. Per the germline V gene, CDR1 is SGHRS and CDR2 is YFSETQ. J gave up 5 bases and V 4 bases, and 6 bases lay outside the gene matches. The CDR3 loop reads CASSRTGAHQPQHF. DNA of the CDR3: TGCGCCAGCAGCCGTACAGGGGCCCATCAGCCCCAGCATTTT.

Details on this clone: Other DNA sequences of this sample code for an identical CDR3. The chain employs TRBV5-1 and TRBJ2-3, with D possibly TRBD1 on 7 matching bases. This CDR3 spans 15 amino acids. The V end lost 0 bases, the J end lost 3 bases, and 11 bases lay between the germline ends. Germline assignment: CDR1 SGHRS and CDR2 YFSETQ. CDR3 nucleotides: TGCGCCAGCAGCTTGGAGTCAGGGGGGACAGATACGCAGTATTTT. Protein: CASSLESGGTDTQYF. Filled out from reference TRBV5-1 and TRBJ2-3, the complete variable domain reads KAGVTQTPRYLIKTRGQQVTLSCSPISGHRSVSWYQQTPGQGLQFLFEYFSETQRNKGNFPGRFSGRQFSNSRSEMNVSTLELGDSALYLCASSLESGGTDTQYFGPGTRLTVL.

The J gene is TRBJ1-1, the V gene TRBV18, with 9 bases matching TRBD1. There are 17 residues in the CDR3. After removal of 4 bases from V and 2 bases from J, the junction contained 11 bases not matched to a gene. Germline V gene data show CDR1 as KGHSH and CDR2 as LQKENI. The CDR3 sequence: CASSRTTGGGLNTEAFF. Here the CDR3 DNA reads TGTGCCAGCTCACGAACTACAGGGGGCGGTCTAAACACTGAAGCTTTCTTT.

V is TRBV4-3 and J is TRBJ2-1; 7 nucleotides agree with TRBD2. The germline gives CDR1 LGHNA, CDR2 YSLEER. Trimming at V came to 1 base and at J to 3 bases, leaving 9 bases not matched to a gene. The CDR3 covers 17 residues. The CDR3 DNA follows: TGCGCCAGCAGCCAAGGGGGAGGAGCGGGATACTACAATGAGCAGTTCTTC. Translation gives CASSQGGGAGYYNEQFF.

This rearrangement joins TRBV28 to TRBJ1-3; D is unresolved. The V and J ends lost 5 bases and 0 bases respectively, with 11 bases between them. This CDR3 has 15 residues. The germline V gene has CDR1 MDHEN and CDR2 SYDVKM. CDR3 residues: CASSPGVSSGNTIYF. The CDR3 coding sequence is TGTGCCAGCAGTCCCGGAGTGAGCTCTGGAAACACCATATATTTT. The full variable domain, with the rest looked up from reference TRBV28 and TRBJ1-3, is DVKVTQSSRYLVKRTGEKVFLECVQDMDHENMFWYRQDPGLGLRLIYFSYDVKMKEKGDIPEGYSVSREKKERFSLILESASTNQTSMYLCASSPGVSSGNTIYFGEGSWLTVV.

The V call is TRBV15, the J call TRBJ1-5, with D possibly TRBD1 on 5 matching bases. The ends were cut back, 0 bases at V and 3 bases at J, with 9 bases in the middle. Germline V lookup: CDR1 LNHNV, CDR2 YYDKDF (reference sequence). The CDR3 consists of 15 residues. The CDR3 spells CATSRDKGYNQPQHF. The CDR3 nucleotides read TGTGCCACCAGCAGAGATAAGGGGTACAATCAGCCCCAGCATTTT. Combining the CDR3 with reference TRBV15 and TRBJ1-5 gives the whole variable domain DAMVIQNPRYQVTQFGKPVTLSCSQTLNHNVMYWYQQKSSQAPKLLFHYYDKDFNNEADTPDNFQSRRPNTSFCFLDIRSPGLGDTAMYLCATSRDKGYNQPQHFGDGTRLSIL.